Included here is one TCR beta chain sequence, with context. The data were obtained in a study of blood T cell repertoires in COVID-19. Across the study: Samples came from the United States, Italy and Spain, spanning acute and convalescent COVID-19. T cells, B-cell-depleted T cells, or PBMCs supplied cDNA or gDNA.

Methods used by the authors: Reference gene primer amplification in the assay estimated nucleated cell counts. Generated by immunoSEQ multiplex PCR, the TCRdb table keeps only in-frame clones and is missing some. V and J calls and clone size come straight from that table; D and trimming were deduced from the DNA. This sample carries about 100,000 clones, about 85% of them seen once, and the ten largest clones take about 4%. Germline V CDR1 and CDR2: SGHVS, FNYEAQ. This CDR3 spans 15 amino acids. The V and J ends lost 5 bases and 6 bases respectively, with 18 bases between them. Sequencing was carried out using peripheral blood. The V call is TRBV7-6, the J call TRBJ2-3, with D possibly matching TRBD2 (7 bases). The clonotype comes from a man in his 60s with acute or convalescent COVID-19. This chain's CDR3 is CASSPRGRGGDTQYF. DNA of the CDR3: TGTGCCAGCAGCCCGCGGGGGCGGGGAGGGGATACGCAGTATTTT.